Listed below are T cell receptor beta chains from one sample, sequenced in a study of blood T cell repertoires in COVID-19. Sequenced by immunoSEQ multiplex PCR; TCRdb stores in-frame clones only, minus some. The table lists 250,000 to 300,000 clones, about 86% of them singletons. Sequencing used peripheral blood. The receptors were sampled from an older woman with active or convalescent COVID-19. The CDR3 runs from the conserved cysteine through the conserved F or W. Each record gives: J gene, D gene, clone size, V gene, CDR3 protein, CDR3 DNA. D genes are given only for firm matches. Size is stated for part of the rows, as once, few or many counts, or as a class when the clone is expanded.

TRBJ1-6 | - | - | TRBV30 | CAWSVRGGSPLHF | TGTGCCTGGAGTGTACGGGGAGGATCACCCCTCCACTTT
TRBJ1-1 | TRBD1 | - | TRBV6-5 | CASSLTGTGVTEAFF | TGTGCCAGCAGTTTAACCGGGACAGGGGTCACTGAAGCTTTCTTT
TRBJ1-5 | - | - | TRBV7-8 | CASSLVGAGVNQPQHF | TGTGCCAGCAGCTTAGTCGGGGCAGGGGTCAATCAGCCCCAGCATTTT
TRBJ1-4 | TRBD1 | few | TRBV6-5 | CASRMTGDGEKLFF | TGTGCCAGCAGGATGACAGGGGATGGGGAAAAACTGTTTTTT
TRBJ2-2 | - | - | TRBV12-3/TRBV12-4 | CASSLGGAGELFF | TGTGCCAGCAGTTTAGGGGGCGCCGGGGAGCTGTTTTTT
TRBJ2-5 | - | - | TRBV4-1 | CASSQRGGGQETQYF | TGCGCCAGCAGCCAAAGGGGGGGCGGGCAAGAGACCCAGTACTTC
TRBJ2-4 | - | once | TRBV1 | CTSSQDKARGLRLAKNIQYF | TGCACCAGCAGCCAAGATAAGGCCAGGGGGCTTAGATTAGCCAAAAACATTCAGTACTTC
TRBJ1-3 | - | - | TRBV7-8 | CASSLRAGEGNTIYF | TGTGCCAGCAGCTTACGGGCGGGGGAAGGAAACACCATATATTTT
TRBJ2-3 | TRBD2 | - | TRBV27 | CASSFGSGRGTDTQYF | TGTGCCAGCAGTTTTGGTAGCGGGAGGGGCACAGATACGCAGTATTTT
TRBJ1-2 | - | - | TRBV27 | CASSFAGNPYGYTF | TGTGCCAGCAGTTTTGCGGGGAATCCCTATGGCTACACCTTC
TRBJ1-4 | TRBD1 | once | TRBV7-9 | CASSLLGGQGGEKLFF | TGTGCCAGCAGCTTATTGGGAGGACAGGGGGGAGAAAAACTGTTTTTT
TRBJ2-7 | - | - | TRBV2 | CASSDLGTSSYEQYF | TGTGCCAGCAGTGATTTAGGGACAAGCTCCTACGAGCAGTACTTC
TRBJ2-5 | - | few | TRBV7-9 | CASSLSVPGPGTQYF | TGTGCCAGCAGCTTATCGGTTCCAGGGCCGGGGACCCAGTACTTC
TRBJ2-5 | - | - | TRBV7-3 | CASSSSSLGETQYF | TGTGCCAGCAGCTCTTCCTCCTTGGGCGAGACCCAGTACTTC
TRBJ1-5 | TRBD1 | - | TRBV6-5 | CASSYLGQGRNQPQHF | TGTGCCAGCAGTTACTTGGGACAGGGTCGTAATCAGCCCCAGCATTTT
TRBJ1-1 | - | many | TRBV2 | CASRANSEAFF | TGTGCCAGCAGGGCAAACAGTGAAGCTTTCTTT
TRBJ2-1 | - | - | TRBV7-9 | CASSLNNRVSNEQFF | TGTGCCAGCAGCTTAAATAACAGGGTTAGTAATGAGCAGTTCTTC
TRBJ1-2 | TRBD1 | - | TRBV11-2 | CASSLTGGPGYTF | TGTGCCAGCAGCTTGACAGGGGGACCTGGCTACACCTTC
TRBJ1-2 | - | - | TRBV7-9 | CASSLGLTGYGYTF | TGTGCCAGCAGCTTAGGATTAACGGGCTATGGCTACACCTTC
TRBJ2-1 | - | - | TRBV4-2 | CASSQAEGNHNEQFF | TGTGCCAGCAGCCAAGCGGAGGGGAATCACAATGAGCAGTTCTTC
TRBJ1-1 | - | - | TRBV10-3 | CAINEGGTEAFF | TGTGCCATCAACGAGGGCGGCACTGAAGCTTTCTTT
TRBJ2-1 | - | - | TRBV4-3 | CASSQVSSHEGFYNEQFF | TGCGCCAGCAGCCAAGTATCCAGCCACGAGGGATTTTACAATGAGCAGTTCTTC
TRBJ1-2 | TRBD1 | once | TRBV9 | CASSVSRTGEGYTF | TGTGCCAGCAGCGTTTCTCGGACAGGGGAAGGCTACACCTTC
TRBJ1-1 | TRBD1 | - | TRBV2 | CASREDRGEAFF | TGTGCCAGCAGGGAAGACAGGGGGGAAGCTTTCTTT
TRBJ1-6 | - | - | TRBV4-3 | CASRISSYNSPLHF | TGCGCCAGCAGGATTAGCTCCTATAATTCACCCCTCCACTTT
TRBJ2-5 | - | - | TRBV7-8 | CASLGVGPETQYF | TGTGCCAGCCTAGGAGTGGGTCCAGAGACCCAGTACTTC
TRBJ2-3 | TRBD1 | once | TRBV3-1/TRBV3-2 | CASSPRGQGSTDTQYF | TGTGCCAGCAGCCCGCGCGGACAGGGTTCTACAGATACGCAGTATTTT
TRBJ1-1 | - | few | TRBV7-9 | CASSLDRNTEAFF | TGTGCCAGCAGCTTGGACAGAAACACTGAAGCTTTCTTT
TRBJ2-5 | TRBD2 | - | TRBV19 | CASSTLTSMETQYF | TGTGCCAGTAGTACCCTGACTAGCATGGAGACCCAGTACTTC
TRBJ1-2 | - | - | TRBV4-3 | CASSQVLRDKTYGYTF | TGCGCCAGCAGCCAAGTCCTCCGGGACAAGACCTATGGCTACACCTTC
TRBJ1-5 | TRBD1 | - | TRBV27 | CASSLGTGGSGQPQHF | TGTGCCAGCAGTTTGGGGACAGGGGGGTCTGGTCAGCCCCAGCATTTT
TRBJ2-1 | TRBD1 | few | TRBV9 | CASSTPGQGLNEQFF | TGTGCCAGCAGCACCCCGGGACAGGGGCTCAATGAGCAGTTCTTC
TRBJ2-2 | - | - | TRBV7-8 | CASSLRVAEDTGELFF | TGTGCCAGCAGCTTACGGGTAGCGGAGGACACCGGGGAGCTGTTTTTT
TRBJ2-2 | - | - | TRBV7-3 | CASSLQVLTTGAGELFF | TGTGCCAGCAGCTTACAAGTCTTGACAACGGGAGCCGGGGAGCTGTTTTTT
TRBJ1-3 | TRBD1 | - | TRBV25-1 | CASSERTGTGNTIYF | TGTGCCAGCAGTGAAAGGACAGGGACTGGAAACACCATATATTTT
TRBJ2-2 | - | - | TRBV6-4 | CASSEELGSGELFF | TGTGCCAGCAGTGAGGAACTAGGGTCCGGGGAGCTGTTTTTT